A single T cell receptor beta chain is shown here with its context. The antigen is not known. The data stem from a study of T-cell reconstitution after alpha-beta-depleted transplantation in children. Study conclusions and caveats: Some patients showed high day-60 TCRbeta diversity, which derived from surviving recipient T cells and thymic progenitors.

The library targeted TCRbeta and was prepared with unique molecular identifiers. Each CDR3 protein is one row after TCRdb ran MiXCR on the PCR reads. Among over 200,000 distinct CDR3 sequences listed, approximately 10% were seen once. This sample comprised PBMCs, obtained before TCRalphabeta/CD19-depleted stem cell transplant. The sequence came from a child younger than two with acute myeloid leukemia, due to receive a stem cell transplant.

CDR3 amino acids: CASSRQPPQSSYNEQFF. The CDR3, as DNA: TGTGCCAGCAGCCGCCAACCGCCCCAGAGCTCCTACAATGAGCAGTTCTTC. The chain is built from TRBV7-3 and TRBJ2-1, with no clear D. V lost 5 bases and J 0 bases, leaving 17 bases between the germline ends. The germline V gene has CDR1 SGHTA and CDR2 FQGTGA. The CDR3 contains 17 residues.